The following is a T cell receptor (beta chain) sequence with its context. As yet, its antigen is unknown. The ends lost 3 bases at V and 3 bases at J; junction bases unmatched: 8. Per germline, CDR1 SGHDT and CDR2 YYEEEE. The CDR3 extends over 16 amino acids. Researchers ran the PCR with 60 Vbeta and 13 Jbeta primers. The protocol was immunoSEQ multiplex PCR, while the TCRdb copy is restricted to in-frame clones and leaves out a portion. Recorded here are over 45,000 clones; the top ten clones represent over 2%. This entry comes from a study of cytomegalovirus exposure and HLA in healthy donors. Study conclusions and caveats: It was reported in a later analysis that an Asian-associated ancestry cluster showed fewer N-insertions than the 666-donor mean. Cytomegalovirus association was listed for roughly 160 TCR beta chains.

The sequence came from a woman aged 18-35 years in good health and CMV-seronegative. The sample comprised PBMCs. V is TRBV5-6 and J is TRBJ2-1; TRBD2 aligns across 8 bases. CDR3 sequence (DNA): TGTGCCAGCAGCTCCGGGACTAGTAGTCTCTACAATGAGCAGTTCTTC. It encodes CASSSGTSSLYNEQFF.